Each of the 2 T cell receptor beta chains below was sequenced from the same sample in a study of T-cell reconstitution after alpha-beta-depleted transplantation in children. Preparation of the TCRbeta library used unique molecular identifiers. TCRdb re-analysed the PCR reads in MiXCR, keeping a single row per CDR3 protein. The sample has some 50,000 distinct CDR3 sequences, about 9% seen once. The specimen was PBMCs, mostly from graft donor cells, collected 60 days after TCRalphabeta/CD19-depleted stem cell transplant. Receptors originate from a male patient aged 2-10 years who had a stem cell transplant for chronic granulomatous disease, so the T cells may come from the graft donor.

The rearrangement links TRBV12-3 or TRBV12-4 to TRBJ1-1; perhaps TRBD1 as D (5 bases). The CDR3 is made up of 15 amino acids. V dropped 6 bases and J dropped 3 bases, with 17 bases sitting between them. The CDR3 spells CASRTGAGYYTEAFF. For the CDR3, the DNA is TGTGCCAGCAGGACCGGGGCAGGATACTACACTGAAGCTTTCTTT.

This clonotype was seen repeatedly, ten times or more. The V call is TRBV5-1, the J call TRBJ2-1; 7 bases match TRBD2. Per germline, CDR1 SGHRS and CDR2 YFSETQ. The CDR3 covers 16 residues. Trimming took 0 bases from V and 5 from J; bases not matched to a gene: 8. CDR3 region: CASSLVRGSNNNEQFF. In nucleotides, the CDR3 is TGCGCCAGCAGCTTGGTCCGCGGGAGTAACAACAATGAGCAGTTCTTC.